This is a list of T cell receptor beta chains from one sample in a study of identical twins. TCRdb called the 5' RACE reads again in MiXCR, with one record for every CDR3 protein. Here the sample spans more than 400,000 distinct CDR3 sequences, about 15% being singletons. These data are also associated with another study on yellow fever vaccine responses in identical twins.

Material for sequencing was CD4+ T cells sorted from blood. These TCRs come from a woman younger than 35 in good health. CDR3s include the opening cysteine and the closing phenylalanine or tryptophan. Each record gives: J gene, clone size, D gene, V gene, CDR3 DNA, CDR3 protein. D genes are given only for firm matches. Not every row has a clone size; where given, it reads once, few, many or a size class.

j_call: TRBJ1-1; clone_size: few; d_call: .; v_call: TRBV25-1; cdr3_nt: TGTGCCAGCAGTGGACAGTTGGACACTGAAGCTTTCTTT; cdr3_aa: CASSGQLDTEAFF
j_call: TRBJ1-1; clone_size: .; d_call: TRBD1; v_call: TRBV12-3/TRBV12-4; cdr3_nt: TGTGCCAGCAGTACAACAGGGGTCACTGAAGCTTTCTTT; cdr3_aa: CASSTTGVTEAFF
j_call: TRBJ2-5; clone_size: few; d_call: TRBD2; v_call: TRBV2; cdr3_nt: TGTGCCAGCAGTGGTACACTCACTAGCGGGGGGGTCCAAGAGACCCAGTACTTC; cdr3_aa: CASSGTLTSGGVQETQYF
j_call: TRBJ2-1; clone_size: .; d_call: .; v_call: TRBV9; cdr3_nt: TGTGCCAGCAGCGTAGCTACTGGGAGACTCCTTAACAATGAGCAGTTCTTC; cdr3_aa: CASSVATGRLLNNEQFF
j_call: TRBJ1-5; clone_size: many; d_call: TRBD1; v_call: TRBV12-3/TRBV12-4; cdr3_nt: TGTGCCAGCAGTTTGAGGGGGCCGGGTCAGCCCCAGCATTTT; cdr3_aa: CASSLRGPGQPQHF
j_call: TRBJ2-7; clone_size: few; d_call: .; v_call: TRBV27; cdr3_nt: TGTGCCAGCAAGCAGGGAGTTGGCGAGCAGTACTTC; cdr3_aa: CASKQGVGEQYF
j_call: TRBJ1-1; clone_size: few; d_call: .; v_call: TRBV6-5; cdr3_nt: TGTGCCAGCAGTTACTCCCGGGGTGAATGGACTGAAGCTTTCTTT; cdr3_aa: CASSYSRGEWTEAFF
j_call: TRBJ1-2; clone_size: few; d_call: .; v_call: TRBV20-1; cdr3_nt: TGCAGTGCCCAGGCACAGGGCGGCTATGGCTACACCTTC; cdr3_aa: CSAQAQGGYGYTF
j_call: TRBJ1-1; clone_size: few; d_call: .; v_call: TRBV7-6; cdr3_nt: TGTGCCAGCAGCGCCGGGAATCTTGGGACTGAAGCTTTCTTT; cdr3_aa: CASSAGNLGTEAFF
j_call: TRBJ2-5; clone_size: .; d_call: .; v_call: TRBV29-1; cdr3_nt: TGCGGAGGGGGCGGCAGCCAAGAGACCCAGTACTTC; cdr3_aa: CGGGGSQETQYF
j_call: TRBJ2-2; clone_size: few; d_call: TRBD2; v_call: TRBV10-3; cdr3_nt: TGTGCCACGGGACTAGCGGGCAACACCGGGGAGCTGTTTTTT; cdr3_aa: CATGLAGNTGELFF
j_call: TRBJ2-3; clone_size: many; d_call: .; v_call: TRBV12-3/TRBV12-4; cdr3_nt: TGTGCCAGCAGAACCTCAGGGGCCCCCACAGATACGCAGTATTTT; cdr3_aa: CASRTSGAPTDTQYF
j_call: TRBJ2-2; clone_size: few; d_call: .; v_call: TRBV25-1; cdr3_nt: TGTGCCAGCAGTGAATATAACCGAGCCGGGGAGCTGTTTTTT; cdr3_aa: CASSEYNRAGELFF
j_call: TRBJ1-1; clone_size: many; d_call: .; v_call: TRBV12-3/TRBV12-4; cdr3_nt: TGTGCCAGCAGTCCCATGAATACTGAAGCTTTCTTT; cdr3_aa: CASSPMNTEAFF
j_call: TRBJ2-7; clone_size: .; d_call: TRBD2; v_call: TRBV20-1; cdr3_nt: TGCAGTGCTAGACGGACTAGCGGGGGGGGCGAGCAGTACTTC; cdr3_aa: CSARRTSGGGEQYF
j_call: TRBJ1-4; clone_size: .; d_call: .; v_call: TRBV5-1; cdr3_nt: TGCGCCAGCAGCTTGGGAGGCTCAGCTAATGAAAAACTGTTTTTT; cdr3_aa: CASSLGGSANEKLFF
j_call: TRBJ2-2; clone_size: few; d_call: TRBD1; v_call: TRBV12-3/TRBV12-4; cdr3_nt: TGTGCCAGCAGTTTCTGGACAGGGGGCCCCGGGGAGCTGTTTTTT; cdr3_aa: CASSFWTGGPGELFF
j_call: TRBJ1-6; clone_size: .; d_call: .; v_call: TRBV3-1; cdr3_nt: TGTGCCAGCAGCCTCAGACAGGAATATAATTCACCCCTCCACTTT; cdr3_aa: CASSLRQEYNSPLHF
j_call: TRBJ2-2; clone_size: .; d_call: .; v_call: TRBV7-9; cdr3_nt: TGTGCCAGCAGCTTAGCGGAGGGCACCGGGGAGCTGTTTTTT; cdr3_aa: CASSLAEGTGELFF
j_call: TRBJ2-2; clone_size: .; d_call: TRBD1; v_call: TRBV20-1; cdr3_nt: TGCAGTGCTAGAGCCCTGGGACAGCCTGGGACCGGGGAGCTGTTTTTT; cdr3_aa: CSARALGQPGTGELFF
j_call: TRBJ1-3; clone_size: few; d_call: TRBD1; v_call: TRBV2; cdr3_nt: TGTGCCAGCGGGGGACAGGGGAACGGAAACACCATATATTTT; cdr3_aa: CASGGQGNGNTIYF
j_call: TRBJ2-3; clone_size: .; d_call: .; v_call: TRBV5-1; cdr3_nt: TGCGCCAGCAGCCCCGAGGACCCATCGAGCACAGATACGCAGTATTTT; cdr3_aa: CASSPEDPSSTDTQYF
j_call: TRBJ2-1; clone_size: .; d_call: .; v_call: TRBV20-1; cdr3_nt: TGCAGTGCTATAGACTGGAAAAGCTCCTACAATGAGCAGTTCTTC; cdr3_aa: CSAIDWKSSYNEQFF
j_call: TRBJ2-5; clone_size: .; d_call: .; v_call: TRBV9; cdr3_nt: TGTGCCAGCGGAAGGGACTTTCAAGAGACCCAGTACTTC; cdr3_aa: CASGRDFQETQYF
j_call: TRBJ2-7; clone_size: few; d_call: TRBD2; v_call: TRBV3-1; cdr3_nt: TGTGCCAGCAGTCGAGGGACTAGCGGGAGACTAGGCTACGAGCAGTACTTC; cdr3_aa: CASSRGTSGRLGYEQYF